The T cell receptor beta chain described here comes from a study of blood T cell repertoires in COVID-19. Ages ranged from about 18 to 89 years, with residence in 24 US areas. Researchers sorted participants into cohorts using their self-reported clinical history. Recovered participants had two consecutive negative NP/OP PCR tests, healthcare professional clearance, or symptom resolution. The V and J ends lost 4 bases and 4 bases respectively, with 10 bases between them. The CDR3 sequence is 14 residues long. CDR1 is LGHDT and CDR2 is YNNKEL in the germline V gene (reference sequence). Source study methods: Counts of nucleated cells, estimated from reference gene primer amplification, were obtained. Measured with immunoSEQ multiplex PCR; TCRdb has only the in-frame clones, and not every one. V, J and clone size derive from that table, while D and trimming were established from the DNA sequence. The repertoire holds about 330,000 clones, with about 89% as singletons.

The sequence came from a woman aged 25-40 years who had recovered from COVID-19. The chain is built from TRBV3-1 (or the pseudogene TRBV3-2) and TRBJ1-4; perhaps TRBD1 as D (5 bases). The specimen was PBMCs or T cells enriched from blood (not recorded which). The chain's CDR3 is CASSPDSLNEKLFF. DNA of the CDR3: TGTGCCAGCAGCCCCGACAGTCTTAATGAAAAACTGTTTTTT.